This T cell receptor beta chain stems from a study of blood T cell repertoires in COVID-19. The authors' processing: The authors estimated nucleated cell counts from reference gene primer amplification. Here immunoSEQ multiplex PCR was the method, and the copy in TCRdb shows in-frame clones only, minus some. The D gene and trimming were derived from the DNA, and the V and J assignments and clone size from that table. The profile covers approximately 300,000 clones, with nearly 90% appearing a single time and approximately 4.5% taken by the ten largest. The CDR3 is 14 amino acids. Germline CDR1 and CDR2: PRHDT and FYEKMQ (reference sequence). J gave up 6 bases and V 4 bases, and 3 bases lay outside the gene matches. In terms of age and location, participants ranged from about 18 to 100 years and lived in roughly 22 US areas.

The receptor comes from a woman aged 18-29 years with acute COVID-19. The source material was PBMCs or T cells enriched from blood (not recorded which). The chain is built from TRBV13 and TRBJ1-1; 12 bases are a match to TRBD1. The CDR3 loop is CASSSGQGAPEAFF. For the CDR3, the DNA is TGTGCCAGCAGCTCGGGACAGGGGGCCCCTGAAGCTTTCTTT.